Following are 6 T cell receptor beta chains from one sample sequenced in a study of tumor-infiltrating lymphocytes in primary liver carcinoma. Synthesis of TCR beta cDNA was carried out from about 540 ng total RNA with a constant-region primer. ARM-PCR was slightly modified, and three nested multiplex PCR rounds with it gave rise to the TCR beta libraries. Amplification in the first two PCR rounds was performed using TRBV1-TRBV30 forward primers and a C-beta reverse primer for 10 cycles each. TCRdb re-called the multiplex PCR reads with MiXCR, one entry per CDR3 protein. The data show approximately 330,000 distinct CDR3 sequences, with roughly 61% seen just once and 5% to 6.5% held by the top ten. Alongside blood RNA obtained from unsorted whole blood, germline DNA was also extracted. Sequencing used peripheral blood. The source is a man aged 40-50 years with primary liver carcinoma and hepatitis B virus infection.

Notes on this clonotype: In this CDR3 the conserved last residue, phenylalanine or tryptophan, is missing, so a read error is likely. The genes are TRBV11-2 and TRBJ2-2, with D possibly matching TRBD1 (5 bases). The V gene lost 1 base and the J gene lost 5 bases, with 8 bases spanning the gap. Looked up from germline, CDR1 is SGHAT and CDR2 is FQNNGV. The CDR3 spans 14 residues. The CDR3 DNA reads as TGTGCCAGCAGCTTAGTGCCAGGGACCGGGGAGCTGTTTTAT. Protein sequence: CASSLVPGTGELFY.

In the case of this clonotype: Being one base from a much bigger clone, this may be a read error. No conserved phenylalanine or tryptophan ends this CDR3, so it is likely a read error. CDR3 protein: CASSLMERETQYL. The CDR3 DNA reads TGTGCCAGCAGCCTGATGGAGAGGGAGACCCAGTACCTC. This sequence joins TRBV6-2 or TRBV6-3 and TRBJ2-5; no clear D gene. V was shortened by 6 bases and J by 5 bases, with 13 bases between the two germline ends. The length of the CDR3 is 13 residues. The germline V gene encodes CDR1 MNHEY and CDR2 SVGEGT.

This clonotype was counted only a few times. The chain joins TRBV6-1 to TRBJ2-7; TRBD1 matches at 10 bases. Germline assignment: CDR1 MNHNS and CDR2 SASEGT. There are 13 residues in the CDR3. Losses at the gene ends were 8 bases for V and 6 bases for J; bases not matched to a gene: 7. The CDR3 spells CASRIRQGAEQYF. CDR3 in DNA: TGTGCCAGCCGTATACGACAGGGGGCCGAGCAGTACTTC.

This clonotype showed up just a few times. Germline and junction disagree at one end, which may indicate a read error. The chain couples TRBV6-5 to TRBJ1-1; D is possibly TRBD1 (6 bases). The germline V gene has CDR1 MNHEY and CDR2 SVGAGI. CDR3 length equals 15 residues. CDR3 protein: CASSHSGAGRSEAFF. The CDR3 DNA reads TGTGCCAGCAGTCACTCGGGGGCCGGCCGTAGTGAAGCTTTCTTT.

This clonotype was observed a single time. Mismatch with germline at one junction end may stem from a read error. This sequence joins TRBV11-2 and TRBJ2-7; D uncertain. Germline values: CDR1 SGHAT, CDR2 FQNNGV. The CDR3 length is 11 residues. The DNA for the CDR3 is TGTGCCGGCAGCTTATACTACCAGCAGTACTTC. Amino acid sequence: CAGSLYYQQYF.

The genes are TRBV11-3 and TRBJ1-6, with D uncertain. V lost 2 bases, J lost 15 bases, and 14 bases lay in between. Germline CDR1 is SGHNT and CDR2 is YENEEA. This CDR3 comprises 13 residues. Here the CDR3 DNA reads TGTGCCAGCAGCTTAACGACCGGAATTCACCTCCACTTT. The encoded protein is CASSLTTGIHLHF.